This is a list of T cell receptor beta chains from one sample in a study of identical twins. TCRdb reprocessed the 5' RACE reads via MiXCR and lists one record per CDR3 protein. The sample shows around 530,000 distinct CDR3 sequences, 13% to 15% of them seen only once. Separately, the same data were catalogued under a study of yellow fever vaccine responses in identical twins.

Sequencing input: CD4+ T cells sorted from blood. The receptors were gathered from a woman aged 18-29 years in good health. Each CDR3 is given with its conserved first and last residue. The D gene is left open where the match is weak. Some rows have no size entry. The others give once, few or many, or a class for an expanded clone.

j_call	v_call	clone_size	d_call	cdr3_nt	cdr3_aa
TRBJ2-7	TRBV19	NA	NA	TGTGCCAGTAGTACGCTGTCTTGGGCAGGGGAGGACGAGCAGTACTTC	CASSTLSWAGEDEQYF
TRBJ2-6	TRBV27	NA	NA	TGTGCCAGCAGTTTATCACAATTCCAATCTGGGGCCAACGTCCTGACTTTC	CASSLSQFQSGANVLTF
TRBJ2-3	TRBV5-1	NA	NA	TGCGCCAGCTACCCAGGGACTAGCACAGATACGCAGTATTTT	CASYPGTSTDTQYF
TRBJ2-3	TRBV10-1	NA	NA	TGCGCCAGCAGTGAGTCGGGACGCTTTAGCACAGATACGCAGTATTTT	CASSESGRFSTDTQYF
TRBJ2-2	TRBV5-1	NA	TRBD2	TGCGCCAGCAGCTTGGAGTCGGGACTAGCGGCGAACACCGGGGAGCTGTTTTTT	CASSLESGLAANTGELFF
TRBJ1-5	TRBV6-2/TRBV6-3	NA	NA	TGTGCCAGCAGTTCAATGAGCAATCAGCCCCAGCATTTT	CASSSMSNQPQHF
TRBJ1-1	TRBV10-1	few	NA	TGCGCCAGCAGTGACGGGGATTTTAGCACTGAAGCTTTCTTT	CASSDGDFSTEAFF
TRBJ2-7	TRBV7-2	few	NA	TGTGCCAGCAGCTTAGCCAGGAACTACGAGCAGTACTTC	CASSLARNYEQYF
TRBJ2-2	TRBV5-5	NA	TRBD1	TGTGCCAGCAGCCGCTCGGGGACAGGGATGAACACCGGGGAGCTGTTTTTT	CASSRSGTGMNTGELFF
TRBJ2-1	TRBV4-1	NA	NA	TGCGCCAGCAGCCTGTTCAGTTGGACAGTTGATGAGCAGTTCTTC	CASSLFSWTVDEQFF
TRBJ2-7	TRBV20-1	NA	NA	TGCAGTGCTAGTAGCGCGCCCGAGCAGTACTTC	CSASSAPEQYF
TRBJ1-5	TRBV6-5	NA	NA	TGTGCCAGCAGATCTCCCGGGGAGCCCCAGCATTTT	CASRSPGEPQHF
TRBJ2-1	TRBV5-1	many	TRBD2	TGCGCCAGCAGCCCCGGACTAGCGGGAGCGTCGGGCTCCTACAATGAGCAGTTCTTC	CASSPGLAGASGSYNEQFF
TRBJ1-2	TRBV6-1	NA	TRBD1	TGTGCCAGCACTCACGGGACAGGGAACTATGGCTACACCTTC	CASTHGTGNYGYTF
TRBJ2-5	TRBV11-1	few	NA	TGTGCCAGCAGCTTATTTCAGGGCGCAGAGACCCAGTACTTC	CASSLFQGAETQYF
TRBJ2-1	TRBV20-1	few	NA	TGCAGTGCTAGAGTGGGGGAAAACAATGAGCAGTTCTTC	CSARVGENNEQFF
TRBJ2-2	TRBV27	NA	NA	TGTGCCAGCAGTTTATCCGGTCAGGGATACACCGGGGAGCTGTTTTTT	CASSLSGQGYTGELFF
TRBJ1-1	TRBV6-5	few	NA	TGTGCCAGCAGTTACGCTTTTCGAGGACAGATGAACACTGAAGCTTTCTTT	CASSYAFRGQMNTEAFF
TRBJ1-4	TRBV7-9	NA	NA	TGTGCCAGCAGCAGGACCGCCCCTAATGAAAAACTGTTTTTT	CASSRTAPNEKLFF
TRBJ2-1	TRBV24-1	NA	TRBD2	TGTGCCACCAGCCCGGGGGGGGCACCTGGAGGTGAGCAGTTCTTC	CATSPGGAPGGEQFF
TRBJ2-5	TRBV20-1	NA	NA	TGCAGTGCTAGCGGGCCCAAAGTCGGCCAGTACTTC	CSASGPKVGQYF
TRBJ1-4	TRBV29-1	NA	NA	TGCAGCGTTGGAGCAACTAATGAAAAACTGTTTTTT	CSVGATNEKLFF
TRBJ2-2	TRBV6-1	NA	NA	TGTGCCAGCATCCCGACTAGTTGGTCCGGGGAGCTGTTTTTT	CASIPTSWSGELFF
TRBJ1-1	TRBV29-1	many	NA	TGCAGCGTACCCATTAACACTGAAGCTTTCTTT	CSVPINTEAFF
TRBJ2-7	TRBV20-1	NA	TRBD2	TGCAGTGGGGAGCGGGATCTAGAGCAGTACTTC	CSGERDLEQYF
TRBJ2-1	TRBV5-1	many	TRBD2	TGCGCCAGCAGCTCACAGACTAGCGGGAGTGGTAATGAGCAGTTCTTC	CASSSQTSGSGNEQFF
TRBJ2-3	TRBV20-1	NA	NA	TGCAGTGCTCCTGGGTTGAATACAGATACGCAGTATTTT	CSAPGLNTDTQYF